This T cell receptor beta chain was identified during a study of radiation and T cells in renal cell carcinoma. Study information: Nephrectomy followed 15 Gy stereotactic body radiation by 4 weeks. Study-level points and caveats: Top tumor clonotypes rose in blood 2 weeks post-radiation, then contracted.

Method: immunoSEQ multiplex PCR; TCRdb's copy keeps in-frame clones and lacks some. The sample lists 100,000 to 150,000 clones, roughly 80% occurring once. Concerning this clone: The antigen remains unidentified.

Per germline, CDR1 LNHDA and CDR2 SQIVND (reference sequence). The CDR3 sequence is 17 residues long. V was pared by 5 bases and J by 0 bases, with 17 bases between. Specified time point: baseline pretreatment blood. Treatment noted: 15 Gy SBRT to primary tumor, nephrectomy 4 weeks later. This clonotype was obtained from a woman aged 60 to 75 with renal cell carcinoma. This sample comprised blood, obtained from a patient whose treatment included radiotherapy and nephrectomy. This chain uses TRBV19 with TRBJ1-5, with D unresolved. CDR3 coding DNA: TGTGCCAGTAGTTTCCGTTGGGCCTCTGATAGCAATCAGCCCCAGCATTTT. It encodes CASSFRWASDSNQPQHF.